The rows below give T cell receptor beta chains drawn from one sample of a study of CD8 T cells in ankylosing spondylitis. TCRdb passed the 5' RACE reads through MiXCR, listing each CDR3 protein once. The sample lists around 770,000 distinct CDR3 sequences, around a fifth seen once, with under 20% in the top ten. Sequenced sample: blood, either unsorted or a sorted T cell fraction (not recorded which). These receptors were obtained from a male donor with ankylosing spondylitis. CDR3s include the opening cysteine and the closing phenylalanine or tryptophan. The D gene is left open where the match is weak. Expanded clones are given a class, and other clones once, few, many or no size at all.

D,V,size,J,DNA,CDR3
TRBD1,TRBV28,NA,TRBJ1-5,TGTGCCAGCAGTTTCCCGGGACAGGGGCGCAATCAGCCCCAGCATTTT,CASSFPGQGRNQPQHF
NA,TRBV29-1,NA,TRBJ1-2,TGCAGCGTTGACTCGTGGGACCCAAACTATGGCTACACCTTC,CSVDSWDPNYGYTF
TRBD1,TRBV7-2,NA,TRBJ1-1,TGTGCCAGCAGAACAGGGGGCAGCTCCAACACTGAAGCTTTCTTT,CASRTGGSSNTEAFF
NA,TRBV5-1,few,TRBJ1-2,TGCGCCAGCAGCGCCGGGGGAGGAGAGGGCCTCGGCGGCTACACCTTC,CASSAGGGEGLGGYTF
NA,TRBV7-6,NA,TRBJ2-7,TGTGCCAGCAGCTCGCAGAGTGGGCACGAGCAGTACTTC,CASSSQSGHEQYF
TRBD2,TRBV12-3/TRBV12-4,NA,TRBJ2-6,TGTGCCAGCAGGGGACTAGTTGCTGGGGCCAACGTCCTGACTTTC,CASRGLVAGANVLTF
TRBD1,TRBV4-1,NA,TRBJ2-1,TGCGCCAGCAGCCCGCCTGGAGGGACAGGGGCCGTTGATGAGCAGTTCTTC,CASSPPGGTGAVDEQFF
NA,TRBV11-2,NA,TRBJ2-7,TGTGCCAGCAGCTCATGGGGACCTTCCTACAAGCAGTACTTC,CASSSWGPSYKQYF
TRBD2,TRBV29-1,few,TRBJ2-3,TGCAGCACATTAGCGGGGGGCCTAGATACGCAGTATTTT,CSTLAGGLDTQYF
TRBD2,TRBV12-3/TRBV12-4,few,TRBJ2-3,TGTGCCATCCAAACTAGCGGGAGCACAGATACGCAGTATTTT,CAIQTSGSTDTQYF
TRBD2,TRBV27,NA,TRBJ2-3,TGTGCCAGCAGTTTATCTGGCGGGCTAGCGGGACGAGGGGATACGCAGTATTTT,CASSLSGGLAGRGDTQYF
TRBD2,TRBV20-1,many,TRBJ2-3,TGCAGTGCTTACGGGGGGTCTACTAGCGGGTACACAGATACGCAGTATTTT,CSAYGGSTSGYTDTQYF
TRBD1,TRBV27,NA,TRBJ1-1,TGTGCCAGCAAGGTCGGGACAGCAATGAACACTGAAGCTTTCTTT,CASKVGTAMNTEAFF
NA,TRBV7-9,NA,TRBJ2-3,TGTGCCAGCAGCCCATGGGACCCGAGCACAGATACGCAGTATTTT,CASSPWDPSTDTQYF
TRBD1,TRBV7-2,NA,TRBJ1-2,TGTGCCAGCCGCCTAAGGATAGGACAGGCGCTATATGGCTACACCTTC,CASRLRIGQALYGYTF
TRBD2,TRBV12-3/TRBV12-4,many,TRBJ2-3,TGTGCCAGCAGCTGGGGGGGGACAGATACGCAGTATTTT,CASSWGGTDTQYF
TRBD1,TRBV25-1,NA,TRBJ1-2,TGTGCCAGCAGTGGAGGGACAGGGGTGGATTCCGGTGGCTACACCTTC,CASSGGTGVDSGGYTF
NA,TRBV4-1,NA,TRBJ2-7,TGCGCCAGCAGCCCAGGGAGGGGGCAATCCTACGAGCAGTACTTC,CASSPGRGQSYEQYF
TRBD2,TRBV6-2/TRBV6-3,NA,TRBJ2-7,TGTGCCAGCAGTTACTCGCTAGCGGGAGGGCCTTCCTACGAGCAGTACTTC,CASSYSLAGGPSYEQYF
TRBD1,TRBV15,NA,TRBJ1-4,TGTGCCACCAGCAGAGGAGGGACAGGGGGTCAAAAACTGTTTTTT,CATSRGGTGGQKLFF
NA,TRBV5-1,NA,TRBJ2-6,TGCGCCAGCAAAAAAGACTCTGGGGCCAACGTCCTGACTTTC,CASKKDSGANVLTF
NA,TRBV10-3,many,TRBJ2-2,TGTGCCATCAGACTAGAGAACACCGGGGAGCTGTTTTTT,CAIRLENTGELFF
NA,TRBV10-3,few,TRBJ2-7,TGTGCCATCAGTGAGTCGGCAGGGGCCTCCTACGAGCAGTACTTC,CAISESAGASYEQYF
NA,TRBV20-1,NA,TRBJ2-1,TGCAGTGCTAGCGAAACTCAGAATGGCTACAATGAGCAGTTCTTC,CSASETQNGYNEQFF